These 5 T cell receptor beta chains share one sample of origin, sequenced in a study of blood T cell repertoires in COVID-19. Data came from immunoSEQ multiplex PCR; TCRdb stores just in-frame clones and leaves some out. This sample carries almost 200,000 clones, around 85% of them seen once, and the ten largest clones take around 0.93%. Sample: peripheral blood. The receptors come from a man between 60 and 70 years old with COVID-19, enrolled during active disease.

On this clone itself: The same CDR3 can be traced to other DNA sequences in this sample. J is TRBJ1-2 and V is TRBV6-1; D gene unclear. Germline V gives CDR1 MNHNS, CDR2 SASEGT. Trimming left V 1 base short and J 2 bases short, with 8 bases between. This CDR3 region has 14 residues. CDR3 residues: CASSEDRGNYGYTF. The CDR3, as DNA: TGTGCCAGCAGTGAAGACCGAGGGAACTATGGCTACACCTTC.

The rearrangement joins TRBV6-5 to TRBJ1-1; 8 nucleotides align to TRBD1. Germline loops: CDR1 MNHEY, CDR2 SVGAGI. The CDR3 loop spans 12 amino acids. The V segment lost 6 bases and the J segment 8 bases; nucleotides outside the gene matches: 5. CDR3 amino acids: CASRDRVLEAFF. In nucleotides, the CDR3 is TGTGCCAGCAGGGACAGGGTCTTAGAAGCTTTCTTT.

The chain joins TRBV11-3 to TRBJ2-7; the match to TRBD1 covers 10 bases. This CDR3 has 15 amino acids. Germline-derived CDR1 and CDR2 are SGHNT and YENEEA. V lost 5 bases, J lost 3 bases, and 7 bases stayed unmatched. As DNA, the CDR3 is TGTGCCAGCAGCGCCGGGACAGGGGTAGTCTACGAGCAGTACTTC. Protein product: CASSAGTGVVYEQYF.

The V gene is TRBV15, the J gene TRBJ1-1, with D perhaps TRBD1 (5 bases). Germline loops: CDR1 LNHNV, CDR2 YYDKDF (reference sequence). Trimming shortened V by 3 bases and J by 7 bases, and 12 bases separated the two germline ends. CDR3 size: 13 residues. The CDR3 is CATSRDMDGEAFF. CDR3 nucleotides: TGTGCCACCAGCAGGGACATGGACGGTGAAGCTTTCTTT.

The chain is built from TRBV3-1 (or the pseudogene TRBV3-2) and TRBJ1-3; D remains ambiguous. Per the germline V gene, CDR1 is LGHDT and CDR2 is YNNKEL (reference sequence). Trimming took 6 bases from V and 0 from J, leaving 18 bases between them. There are 17 residues in the CDR3. The CDR3 is CASSPGGGITSGNTIYF. CDR3 nucleotides: TGTGCCAGCAGTCCCGGAGGCGGTATCACCTCTGGAAACACCATATATTTT.